Described below is a single T cell receptor (beta chain) sequence and its context. V lost 1 base and J lost 5; bases outside the gene matches: 8. This CDR3 contains 15 residues. Germline lookup yields CDR1 MGHRA and CDR2 YSYEKL. Membership in each cohort depended on participant-reported clinical history. Here immunoSEQ multiplex PCR was the method, and the copy in TCRdb shows in-frame clones only, minus some. The sample lists just over 80,000 clones, approximately 90% seen once, with less than 1.5% in the top ten. The entry originates in a study of blood T cell repertoires in COVID-19. The chain recombines TRBV4-1 with TRBJ2-7; 7 bases line up with TRBD1. The source material was PBMCs or T cells enriched from blood (not recorded which). The receptor was isolated from a woman aged 50 to 60 with acute COVID-19. DNA of the CDR3: TGCGCCAGCAGCCAAGCGCAGGGACAGTTCAACGAGCAGTACTTC. Protein product: CASSQAQGQFNEQYF.